A selection of T cell receptor beta chains follows, all from one sample in a study of blood T cell repertoires in COVID-19. The assay was immunoSEQ multiplex PCR, and TCRdb's table has in-frame clones only and misses some. In the table there are approximately 380,000 clones, approximately 89% of which are singletons. Input material: PBMCs or T cells enriched from blood (not recorded which). The origin of the receptors is a woman aged 40 to 55 who had been exposed to COVID-19. The CDR3 runs from the conserved cysteine through the conserved F or W. The order of the fields is V gene, J gene, clone size, D gene, CDR3 DNA, CDR3 protein. D genes are given only for firm matches. Clone size is shown for a subset of rows, as once, few, many or a class of expanded clone.

V gene: TRBV6-4
J gene: TRBJ2-3
clone size: -
D gene: TRBD2
CDR3 DNA: TGTGCCAGCAGTGGTACGGGGGGGGATACGCAGTATTTT
CDR3 protein: CASSGTGGDTQYF

V gene: TRBV11-2
J gene: TRBJ2-5
clone size: few
D gene: -
CDR3 DNA: TGTGCCAGCAGCTTAGATCCCCAGATCCAAGAGACCCAGTACTTC
CDR3 protein: CASSLDPQIQETQYF

V gene: TRBV10-1
J gene: TRBJ2-1
clone size: few
D gene: TRBD1
CDR3 DNA: TGCGCCAGCAGTGAGTCGACAGGGGCCAATGAGCAGTTCTTC
CDR3 protein: CASSESTGANEQFF

V gene: TRBV9
J gene: TRBJ1-3
clone size: -
D gene: TRBD1
CDR3 DNA: TGTGCCAGCAGCGTAGTGGGGACAGGGGCAAACACCATATATTTT
CDR3 protein: CASSVVGTGANTIYF

V gene: TRBV14
J gene: TRBJ2-5
clone size: -
D gene: TRBD1
CDR3 DNA: TGTGCCAGCAGCCTGCTACTTCAGGGGGAAGAGACCCAGTACTTC
CDR3 protein: CASSLLLQGEETQYF

V gene: TRBV12-1
J gene: TRBJ1-2
clone size: -
D gene: -
CDR3 DNA: TGTGCCAGCAGCTTTCTCAACTCGGGGGACTGTGGCTACACCTTC
CDR3 protein: CASSFLNSGDCGYTF

V gene: TRBV19
J gene: TRBJ1-6
clone size: -
D gene: -
CDR3 DNA: TGTGCCAGTAGTCTCAGACAGCCTAATTCACCCCTCCACTTT
CDR3 protein: CASSLRQPNSPLHF

V gene: TRBV3-1/TRBV3-2
J gene: TRBJ1-4
clone size: once
D gene: TRBD1
CDR3 DNA: TGTGCCAGCAGCCCCCGCCAGGGGGGCGGTGAAAAACTGTTTTTT
CDR3 protein: CASSPRQGGGEKLFF

V gene: TRBV5-1
J gene: TRBJ1-1
clone size: -
D gene: -
CDR3 DNA: TGCGCCAGCAGCTCCACCGGGGGGGGACTGAACACTGAAGCTTTCTTT
CDR3 protein: CASSSTGGGLNTEAFF

V gene: TRBV11-3
J gene: TRBJ2-7
clone size: -
D gene: -
CDR3 DNA: TGTGCCAGCAGCCCCTCTGCCGGGGAAAGCTACGAGCAGTACTTC
CDR3 protein: CASSPSAGESYEQYF

V gene: TRBV2
J gene: TRBJ1-1
clone size: -
D gene: TRBD1
CDR3 DNA: TGTGCCAGCAGGAAGGGGACAGGGAGTTCGATCTTT
CDR3 protein: CASRKGTGSSIF

V gene: TRBV15
J gene: TRBJ2-3
clone size: few
D gene: -
CDR3 DNA: TGTGCCACCAGCAGGGGGAGAGATACGCAGTATTTT
CDR3 protein: CATSRGRDTQYF

V gene: TRBV5-1
J gene: TRBJ1-1
clone size: -
D gene: TRBD1
CDR3 DNA: TGCGCCAGCAGCTTGGGACAGGGGGCTCTCGGGGAAGCTTTCTTT
CDR3 protein: CASSLGQGALGEAFF

V gene: TRBV9
J gene: TRBJ2-1
clone size: -
D gene: TRBD2
CDR3 DNA: TGTGCCAGCAGCAAGGGCGGGAGTGACAATGAGCAGTTCTTC
CDR3 protein: CASSKGGSDNEQFF

V gene: TRBV30
J gene: TRBJ1-2
clone size: -
D gene: -
CDR3 DNA: TGTGCCTGGGCCGAGTTCGGGATGGAAGGCTACACCTTC
CDR3 protein: CAWAEFGMEGYTF

V gene: TRBV19
J gene: TRBJ2-1
clone size: -
D gene: TRBD2
CDR3 DNA: TGTGCCAGTATCCCCTCGTCGAGGCGGGCTAGCGGGGACAATGAGCAGTTCTTC
CDR3 protein: CASIPSSRRASGDNEQFF

V gene: TRBV5-4
J gene: TRBJ2-2
clone size: -
D gene: TRBD1
CDR3 DNA: TGTGCCAGCAGCTTGGGAGACAGGGGACGTGGCACCGGGGAGCTGTTTTTT
CDR3 protein: CASSLGDRGRGTGELFF

V gene: TRBV12-3/TRBV12-4
J gene: TRBJ1-2
clone size: -
D gene: TRBD1
CDR3 DNA: TGTGCCAGCAGTTTAAGGACAGGGCAGGGCTACACCTTC
CDR3 protein: CASSLRTGQGYTF

V gene: TRBV2
J gene: TRBJ1-2
clone size: -
D gene: -
CDR3 DNA: TGTGCCAGGGGGGGTGGTTTTAACTATGGCTACACCTTC
CDR3 protein: CARGGGFNYGYTF

V gene: TRBV7-9
J gene: TRBJ1-1
clone size: -
D gene: TRBD1
CDR3 DNA: TGTGCCAGCAGCTTCACAGGGGGACTTAACACTGAAGCTTTCTTT
CDR3 protein: CASSFTGGLNTEAFF

V gene: TRBV7-2
J gene: TRBJ1-2
clone size: -
D gene: TRBD1
CDR3 DNA: TGTGCCAGCAGCTTCGACAGGGTGAGCGGCTACACCTTC
CDR3 protein: CASSFDRVSGYTF

V gene: TRBV7-2
J gene: TRBJ1-1
clone size: once
D gene: TRBD1
CDR3 DNA: TGTGCCAGCAGCCCGCGGACAGGCAGTAGTTCTGAAGCTTTCTTT
CDR3 protein: CASSPRTGSSSEAFF

V gene: TRBV3-1/TRBV3-2
J gene: TRBJ2-7
clone size: -
D gene: TRBD2
CDR3 DNA: TGTGCCAGCAGCCTTATGGGGGGGACCGTCTACGAGCAGTACTTC
CDR3 protein: CASSLMGGTVYEQYF

V gene: TRBV2
J gene: TRBJ2-5
clone size: -
D gene: TRBD1
CDR3 DNA: TGTGCCAGCAGTGGCAACAGGGGGTTTGAGACCCAGTACTTC
CDR3 protein: CASSGNRGFETQYF

V gene: TRBV27
J gene: TRBJ1-5
clone size: -
D gene: TRBD1
CDR3 DNA: TGTGCCAGCAGTTTAGGGACAGGGATTTTGGGCAATCAGCCCCAGCATTTT
CDR3 protein: CASSLGTGILGNQPQHF

V gene: TRBV5-1
J gene: TRBJ1-6
clone size: -
D gene: TRBD1
CDR3 DNA: TGCGCCAGCAGCTTGGGCGACAGGGACAGCAATTCACCCCTCCACTTT
CDR3 protein: CASSLGDRDSNSPLHF

V gene: TRBV3-1/TRBV3-2
J gene: TRBJ2-3
clone size: -
D gene: -
CDR3 DNA: TGTGCCAGCAGCCCAATAGACAGATCCGATACGCAGTATTTT
CDR3 protein: CASSPIDRSDTQYF

V gene: TRBV5-1
J gene: TRBJ1-1
clone size: -
D gene: TRBD1
CDR3 DNA: TGCGCCAGCACCTTTTCTCGGACAGGGCAACGGACTGAAGCTTTCTTT
CDR3 protein: CASTFSRTGQRTEAFF

V gene: TRBV30
J gene: TRBJ2-7
clone size: -
D gene: TRBD1
CDR3 DNA: TGTGCCTGGAGGAAACCCCGGGACAGGTCTCACGAGCAGTACTTC
CDR3 protein: CAWRKPRDRSHEQYF

V gene: TRBV19
J gene: TRBJ1-5
clone size: -
D gene: -
CDR3 DNA: TGTGCCAGTAGTCCCCGGGGCAGGGGTGTTTGGAATCAGCCCCAGCATTTT
CDR3 protein: CASSPRGRGVWNQPQHF

V gene: TRBV10-1
J gene: TRBJ1-1
clone size: -
D gene: TRBD1
CDR3 DNA: TGCGCCAGCAGTGATGACAGGGTGGACACTGAAGCTTTCTTT
CDR3 protein: CASSDDRVDTEAFF

V gene: TRBV9
J gene: TRBJ1-1
clone size: -
D gene: TRBD1
CDR3 DNA: TGTGCCAGCAGCGCGACAGGGGTCTCTAACACTGAAGCTTTCTTT
CDR3 protein: CASSATGVSNTEAFF

V gene: TRBV30
J gene: TRBJ1-4
clone size: -
D gene: -
CDR3 DNA: TGTGCCTGGAGTCCCCTCGGGGGGTATGAAAAACTGTTTTTT
CDR3 protein: CAWSPLGGYEKLFF

V gene: TRBV5-5
J gene: TRBJ1-3
clone size: -
D gene: -
CDR3 DNA: TGTGCCAGCAGCCCGATTACAGGGTTTGGTGTAAACACCATATATTTT
CDR3 protein: CASSPITGFGVNTIYF

V gene: TRBV7-2
J gene: TRBJ1-5
clone size: -
D gene: -
CDR3 DNA: TGTGCCAGCAGCTATACAAATCAGCCCCAGCATTTT
CDR3 protein: CASSYTNQPQHF

V gene: TRBV12-3/TRBV12-4
J gene: TRBJ1-1
clone size: -
D gene: TRBD1
CDR3 DNA: TGTGCCAGCAGTCAGGGGGCTGAAGCTTTCTTT
CDR3 protein: CASSQGAEAFF

V gene: TRBV6-5
J gene: TRBJ2-3
clone size: -
D gene: -
CDR3 DNA: TGTGCCAGCAGTTATTACGGGGAGCCCACAGATACGCAGTATTTT
CDR3 protein: CASSYYGEPTDTQYF

V gene: TRBV18
J gene: TRBJ2-3
clone size: -
D gene: -
CDR3 DNA: TGTGCCAGCTCACCGGGGGGTTCGAATACGCAGTATTTT
CDR3 protein: CASSPGGSNTQYF

V gene: TRBV10-3
J gene: TRBJ1-6
clone size: -
D gene: -
CDR3 DNA: TGTGCCATCCTGGCAGGGCGAGATAATTCACCCCTCCACTTT
CDR3 protein: CAILAGRDNSPLHF

V gene: TRBV30
J gene: TRBJ1-5
clone size: -
D gene: TRBD1
CDR3 DNA: TGTGCCTGGGGGACCGGGACAGGGGGAATTAATCACAAGGGTCAGCCCCAGCATTTT
CDR3 protein: CAWGTGTGGINHKGQPQHF

V gene: TRBV21-1
J gene: TRBJ1-4
clone size: -
D gene: -
CDR3 DNA: TGTGCCAGCACCAGGAGGGGGGGGTCAACTAATGAAAAACTGTTTTTT
CDR3 protein: CASTRRGGSTNEKLFF

V gene: TRBV5-1
J gene: TRBJ1-2
clone size: -
D gene: TRBD1
CDR3 DNA: TGCGCCAGCAGAGACGGGACAGGGTCATATGGCTACACCTTC
CDR3 protein: CASRDGTGSYGYTF

V gene: TRBV19
J gene: TRBJ2-1
clone size: -
D gene: -
CDR3 DNA: TGTGCCAGTAGTAAAGGAGCGGGCCCTTATCTACCGGATGAGCAGTTCTTC
CDR3 protein: CASSKGAGPYLPDEQFF

V gene: TRBV2
J gene: TRBJ2-7
clone size: -
D gene: -
CDR3 DNA: TGTGCCAGCAGCCGCTCCTACGAGCAGTACTTC
CDR3 protein: CASSRSYEQYF

V gene: TRBV2
J gene: TRBJ2-7
clone size: -
D gene: -
CDR3 DNA: TGTGCCAGCAGGGCGGTCTACGAGCAGTACTTC
CDR3 protein: CASRAVYEQYF

V gene: TRBV7-8
J gene: TRBJ2-7
clone size: -
D gene: -
CDR3 DNA: TGTGCCAGCAGCGCCCTCCGGCTAGGAGGAGAGCAGTACTTC
CDR3 protein: CASSALRLGGEQYF

V gene: TRBV3-1/TRBV3-2
J gene: TRBJ2-1
clone size: -
D gene: TRBD1
CDR3 DNA: TGTGCCAGCAGCTCACACGGGACAGGGCCCTACAATGAGCAGTTCTTC
CDR3 protein: CASSSHGTGPYNEQFF

V gene: TRBV12-3/TRBV12-4
J gene: TRBJ2-1
clone size: -
D gene: -
CDR3 DNA: TGTGCCAGCAGTTTAACCACAGCGGATGAGCAGTTCTTC
CDR3 protein: CASSLTTADEQFF

V gene: TRBV5-1
J gene: TRBJ2-1
clone size: few
D gene: -
CDR3 DNA: TGCGCCAGCAGACCCGGGGGGCGGTCCTCCTACAATGAGCAGTTCTTC
CDR3 protein: CASRPGGRSSYNEQFF

V gene: TRBV10-3
J gene: TRBJ1-2
clone size: -
D gene: TRBD1
CDR3 DNA: TGTGCCATCAGGGTAACAGGGGGCACCTATGGCTACACCTTC
CDR3 protein: CAIRVTGGTYGYTF

V gene: TRBV9
J gene: TRBJ1-3
clone size: once
D gene: -
CDR3 DNA: TGTGCCAGCAGCGCGACAGGCACCATTGGGGGAAACACCATATATTTT
CDR3 protein: CASSATGTIGGNTIYF

V gene: TRBV2
J gene: TRBJ1-5
clone size: -
D gene: TRBD1
CDR3 DNA: TGTGCCAGCAGTGGGCCGGGACAGGGCAATCAGCCCCAGCATTTT
CDR3 protein: CASSGPGQGNQPQHF

V gene: TRBV3-1/TRBV3-2
J gene: TRBJ1-2
clone size: -
D gene: TRBD1
CDR3 DNA: TGTGCCAGCAGCCAGGGCACCGACTGGGACAGATATGGCTACACCTTC
CDR3 protein: CASSQGTDWDRYGYTF

V gene: TRBV11-3
J gene: TRBJ1-3
clone size: -
D gene: -
CDR3 DNA: TGTGCCAGCAGCGGGACCCGACAGGCCTCTGGAAACACCATATATTTT
CDR3 protein: CASSGTRQASGNTIYF

V gene: TRBV29-1
J gene: TRBJ1-1
clone size: -
D gene: -
CDR3 DNA: TGCAGCGTTGAATTTCGGGGATTCTACACTGAAGCTTTCTTT
CDR3 protein: CSVEFRGFYTEAFF